One and the same sample provided the 9 T cell receptor beta chains below, sequenced in a study of cytomegalovirus exposure and HLA in healthy donors. This PCR relied on a set of 60 Vbeta primers and 13 Jbeta primers. The method was immunoSEQ multiplex PCR; TCRdb's version includes in-frame clones alone and lacks a portion of them. The repertoire holds a few hundred thousand clones, with less than 80% as singletons. Input material: PBMCs. Receptors were obtained from a girl aged 2 to 9 in good health and CMV-seronegative.

Concerning this clone itself: At the DNA level, this CDR3 is encoded by other sequences in the same sample as well. The chain links TRBV2 to TRBJ2-5, with 7 bases that match TRBD2. The CDR3 consists of 13 residues. CDR1 is SNHLY, CDR2 FYNNEI, per germline. Trimming took 4 bases from V and 5 from J; bases not matched to a gene: 4. In DNA, the CDR3 is TGTGCCAGCAGTGTTGGGGGAGGGGAGACCCAGTACTTC. Amino acid sequence: CASSVGGGETQYF. Full variable domain (remainder filled in from reference TRBV2 and TRBJ2-5): EPEVTQTPSHQVTQMGQEVILRCVPISNHLYFYWYRQILGQKVEFLVSFYNNEISEKSEIFDDQFSVERPDGSNFTLKIRSTKLEDSAMYFCASSVGGGETQYFGPGTRLLVL.

This chain links TRBV7-9 with TRBJ2-5; no clear D gene. CDR1 and CDR2 (germline): SEHNR, FQNEAQ (reference sequence). This CDR3 is built from 12 residues. Trimming took 1 base from V and 7 from J, leaving 7 bases between them. The CDR3 protein is CASSLDPGTQYF. The CDR3 DNA sequence: TGTGCCAGCAGCTTAGACCCAGGGACCCAGTACTTC.

The gene calls are TRBV10-1 and TRBJ2-7; D is possibly TRBD1 (7 bases). This CDR3 is built from 14 residues. In germline, CDR1 is WNHNN, CDR2 SYGVQD (reference sequence). V was cut by 10 bases and J by 5 bases, with 21 bases left in between. CDR3 bases: TGCGCCACCAATATGGAGGGGGCAAGGGACGAGCAGTACTTC. Amino acids: CATNMEGARDEQYF.

This rearrangement joins TRBV27 to TRBJ2-4; 7 bases are shared with TRBD1. The CDR3 has 18 residues. The V and J ends lost 0 bases and 0 bases, in that order; junction bases with no gene match: 8. CDR1 and CDR2 (germline): MNHEY, SMNVEV (reference sequence). The CDR3 sequence is CASSLSKGAGIAKNIQYF. The CDR3, as DNA: TGTGCCAGCAGTTTATCGAAGGGGGCAGGGATAGCCAAAAACATTCAGTACTTC.

In its sample, this clone was seen once. J is TRBJ2-3 and V is TRBV6-6; no clear D gene. The CDR3 runs to 11 residues. The V end was cut by 6 bases, the J end by 3 bases, with 4 bases between. CDR1 is MNHNY, CDR2 SVGAGI, per germline (reference sequence). The CDR3 reads CASSPTDTQYF. Here the CDR3 DNA reads TGTGCCAGCAGCCCGACAGATACGCAGTATTTT.

This chain joins TRBV7-9 and TRBJ2-5, with D tentatively TRBD2 (5 bases). The DNA end is more similar to TRBJ2-7, so the J call may be wrong. Germline V CDR1 and CDR2: SEHNR, FQNEAQ (reference sequence). The CDR3 extends over 14 amino acids. CDR3 bases: TGTGCCAGCAGCTTACGGGATTGGCCATACGAGCAGTACTTC. Its protein product is CASSLRDWPYEQYF.

The chain combines TRBV7-9 with TRBJ1-5, with D perhaps matching TRBD1 (6 bases). Germline CDR1 and CDR2: SEHNR and FQNEAQ (reference sequence). Trimming took off 7 bases at V and 5 bases at J, with 12 bases between the two ends. The CDR3 loop spans 13 amino acids. The CDR3 DNA reads as TGTGCCAGCACCGGGGGGCGAGATCAGCCCCAGCATTTT. Translating gives CASTGGRDQPQHF.

This chain joins TRBV27 and TRBJ1-2; 7 bases are shared with TRBD1. CDR3 length equals 14 residues. The germline V gene encodes CDR1 MNHEY and CDR2 SMNVEV (reference sequence). V was clipped by 6 bases and J by 8 bases; unmatched bases: 12. The CDR3 sequence: CASSHRGAGRGYTF. CDR3 in DNA: TGTGCCAGCAGCCACAGGGGAGCGGGTAGGGGCTACACCTTC.

This chain connects TRBV4-2 to TRBJ2-7; D gene ambiguous. This CDR3 contains 15 residues. Germline values: CDR1 LGHNA, CDR2 YNFKEQ. V was cut by 3 bases and J by 1 base, with 13 bases left in between. The CDR3 nucleotides read TGTGCCAGCAGCCAGACAAAAAGCCTTTCCTACGAGCAGTACTTC. Its translation is CASSQTKSLSYEQYF.